A selection of T cell receptor beta chains follows, all from one sample in a study of T-cell memory formation after mild COVID-19. In TCRdb, the 5' RACE reads were re-called with MiXCR into one record per CDR3 protein. The sample has roughly 86,000 distinct CDR3 sequences, 10% to 15% seen once; the top ten hold over 25%. Sample: PBMCs or a T cell subset sorted from them (not recorded which). These TCRs come from an adult woman who had mild COVID-19 (a few samples of this study predate the infection). Cell type and time point are not known. The CDR3 runs from the conserved cysteine through the conserved F or W. Each record gives: D gene, J gene, clone size, V gene, CDR3 length, CDR3 protein, CDR3 DNA. The D gene is left open where the match is weak. Not every row has a clone size; where given, it reads once, few, many or a size class.

. | TRBJ2-1 | . | TRBV5-1 | 13 | CASSPSGGTEQFF | TGCGCCAGCAGCCCTAGTGGGGGCACTGAGCAGTTCTTC
TRBD1 | TRBJ2-5 | once | TRBV7-7 | 15 | CASSWGQGAQETQYF | TGTGCTAGCAGCTGGGGACAGGGGGCGCAAGAGACCCAGTACTTC
. | TRBJ2-1 | many | TRBV6-4 | 15 | CASSDSADSINEQFF | TGTGCCAGCAGTGACTCGGCCGACAGTATCAATGAGCAGTTCTTC
. | TRBJ1-5 | few | TRBV4-1 | 16 | CASSLDLDSGNQPQHF | TGCGCCAGCAGCCTAGATTTGGACAGCGGCAATCAGCCCCAGCATTTT
. | TRBJ2-3 | . | TRBV5-1 | 15 | CASSSYRERTDTQYF | TGCGCCAGCAGCTCCTACAGGGAGAGGACAGATACGCAGTATTTT
. | TRBJ2-5 | many | TRBV7-8 | 13 | CASSSGLRETQYF | TGTGCCAGCAGCTCGGGACTGCGGGAGACCCAGTACTTC
TRBD1 | TRBJ2-7 | many | TRBV4-1 | 15 | CASSPGQQTSYEQYF | TGCGCCAGCAGCCCGGGACAGCAGACCTCCTACGAGCAGTACTTC
TRBD2 | TRBJ2-1 | . | TRBV4-3 | 16 | CASSQYGTSAYNEQFF | TGCGCCAGCAGCCAATACGGGACTAGCGCTTACAATGAGCAGTTCTTC
. | TRBJ2-7 | . | TRBV7-6 | 15 | CASSLLGVVGEEQYF | TGTGCCAGCAGCTTATTGGGTGTGGTAGGGGAAGAGCAGTACTTC
. | TRBJ2-7 | . | TRBV5-1 | 14 | CASTQDPDFYEQYF | TGCGCCAGCACCCAGGACCCCGATTTCTACGAGCAGTACTTC
. | TRBJ2-7 | . | TRBV7-9 | 13 | CASIPPIPYEQYF | TGTGCCAGCATTCCCCCGATCCCCTACGAGCAGTACTTC
. | TRBJ2-1 | . | TRBV4-1 | 15 | CASSQVSTSQNEQFF | TGCGCCAGCAGCCAAGTGTCGACTAGTCAGAATGAGCAGTTCTTC
. | TRBJ2-7 | . | TRBV29-1 | 13 | CSVETAATYEQYF | TGCAGCGTTGAAACGGCAGCCACCTACGAGCAGTACTTC
TRBD2 | TRBJ2-3 | few | TRBV20-1 | 16 | CSAPPLGGEPSDTQYF | TGCAGTGCCCCACCCCTCGGGGGGGAACCATCAGATACGCAGTATTTT
. | TRBJ1-2 | few | TRBV5-1 | 15 | CASSGETEGKYGYTF | TGCGCCAGCAGCGGAGAAACAGAGGGGAAATATGGCTACACCTTC
. | TRBJ2-7 | few | TRBV4-3 | 13 | CASSPRGTGEQYF | TGCGCCAGCAGCCCTAGAGGAACAGGCGAGCAGTACTTC
. | TRBJ2-1 | . | TRBV18 | 13 | CASSPTEEVEQFF | TGTGCCAGCTCACCAACGGAAGAGGTTGAGCAGTTCTTC
. | TRBJ1-1 | . | TRBV13 | 14 | CASSWGLGNTEAFF | TGTGCCAGCAGCTGGGGACTAGGGAACACTGAAGCTTTCTTT
. | TRBJ1-1 | few | TRBV12-3/TRBV12-4 | 12 | CASSLWNTEAFF | TGTGCCAGCAGTTTGTGGAACACTGAAGCTTTCTTT
. | TRBJ2-7 | few | TRBV5-5 | 14 | CASSLDLPAYEQYF | TGTGCCAGCAGCTTGGATTTACCGGCCTACGAGCAGTACTTC
. | TRBJ2-3 | medium-sized | TRBV5-1 | 19 | CASSLPRDNPVISTDTQYF | TGCGCCAGCAGCTTGCCGCGGGACAATCCCGTTATTAGCACAGATACGCAGTATTTT
TRBD1 | TRBJ2-7 | . | TRBV19 | 13 | CASSASRDSGQYF | TGTGCCAGTAGTGCCTCCCGGGACAGTGGGCAGTACTTC
. | TRBJ2-7 | few | TRBV27 | 13 | CASSFGAVYEQYF | TGTGCCAGCAGTTTCGGGGCCGTCTACGAGCAGTACTTC
. | TRBJ1-2 | . | TRBV24-1 | 15 | CATSDRDTGHYGYTF | TGTGCCACCAGTGATAGAGACACAGGCCACTATGGCTACACCTTC
. | TRBJ2-3 | . | TRBV7-9 | 15 | CASSRGTASTDTQYF | TGTGCCAGCAGCCGCGGGACGGCAAGCACAGATACGCAGTATTTT
. | TRBJ2-3 | many | TRBV10-3 | 14 | CAISDRTGTDTQYF | TGTGCCATCAGCGACAGGACAGGCACAGATACGCAGTATTTT
. | TRBJ1-1 | . | TRBV25-1 | 15 | CASRSGVGMNTEAFF | TGTGCCAGCAGGTCGGGGGTGGGGATGAACACTGAAGCTTTCTTT
. | TRBJ2-7 | few | TRBV7-9 | 13 | CASNEGGAYEQYF | TGTGCCAGCAATGAAGGCGGTGCCTACGAGCAGTACTTC
. | TRBJ2-1 | few | TRBV4-3 | 16 | CASSQAARTAVNEQFF | TGCGCCAGCAGCCAAGCTGCCAGGACAGCCGTCAATGAGCAGTTCTTC
. | TRBJ2-7 | . | TRBV12-3/TRBV12-4 | 14 | CASSFYGSHDEQYF | TGTGCCAGCAGTTTCTACGGGAGTCACGACGAGCAGTACTTC
. | TRBJ2-1 | . | TRBV18 | 13 | CASSPPVGTEQFF | TGTGCCAGCTCACCACCTGTGGGGACAGAGCAGTTCTTC
. | TRBJ2-7 | few | TRBV5-6 | 14 | CASSLAGRPYEQYF | TGTGCCAGCAGCTTGGCCGGCCGGCCCTACGAGCAGTACTTC
. | TRBJ2-7 | few | TRBV7-6 | 15 | CASSSEGANLYEQYF | TGTGCCAGCAGCTCGGAGGGGGCCAACCTCTACGAGCAGTACTTC
. | TRBJ1-2 | . | TRBV20-1 | 14 | CSARLPGQWDGYTF | TGCAGTGCTAGATTACCGGGACAATGGGATGGCTACACCTTC
TRBD2 | TRBJ2-2 | many | TRBV12-3/TRBV12-4 | 13 | CASSPSGGSDLFF | TGTGCCAGCAGCCCTAGCGGGGGGTCTGATCTGTTTTTT
. | TRBJ2-7 | few | TRBV30 | 13 | CALTTGDSYEQYF | TGTGCCCTGACTACAGGAGACTCCTACGAGCAGTACTTC
. | TRBJ1-1 | . | TRBV20-1 | 12 | CSAEGDAAEAFF | TGCAGTGCGGAAGGGGATGCGGCTGAAGCTTTCTTT
. | TRBJ1-1 | few | TRBV7-3 | 15 | CASSLTGPMNTEAFF | TGTGCCAGCAGCTTAACTGGCCCAATGAACACTGAAGCTTTCTTT
TRBD1 | TRBJ2-1 | . | TRBV5-1 | 15 | CASSLATGGAGEQFF | TGCGCCAGCAGCTTGGCGACAGGGGGCGCGGGTGAGCAGTTCTTC
TRBD2 | TRBJ2-2 | few | TRBV2 | 15 | CASGSSGVNTGELFF | TGTGCCAGCGGCTCTAGCGGCGTGAACACCGGGGAGCTGTTTTTT
TRBD2 | TRBJ2-7 | few | TRBV12-3/TRBV12-4 | 14 | CASSNLAGGPEQYF | TGTGCCAGCAGCAACCTAGCGGGAGGGCCCGAGCAGTACTTC
TRBD1 | TRBJ1-1 | . | TRBV6-6 | 14 | CASSHNTGDTEAFF | TGTGCCAGCAGTCATAACACAGGGGACACTGAAGCTTTCTTT